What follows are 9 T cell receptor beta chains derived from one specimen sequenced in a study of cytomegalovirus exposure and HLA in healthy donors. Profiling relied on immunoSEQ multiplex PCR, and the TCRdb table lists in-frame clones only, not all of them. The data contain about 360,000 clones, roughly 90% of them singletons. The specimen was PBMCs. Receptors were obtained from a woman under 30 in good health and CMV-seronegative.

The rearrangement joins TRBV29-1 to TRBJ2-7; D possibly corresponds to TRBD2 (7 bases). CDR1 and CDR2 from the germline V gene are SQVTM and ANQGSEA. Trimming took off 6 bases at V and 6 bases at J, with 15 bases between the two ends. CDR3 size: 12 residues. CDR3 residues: CSVGGGLGEQYF. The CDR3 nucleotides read TGCAGCGTGGGAGGGGGTCTGGGCGAGCAGTACTTC.

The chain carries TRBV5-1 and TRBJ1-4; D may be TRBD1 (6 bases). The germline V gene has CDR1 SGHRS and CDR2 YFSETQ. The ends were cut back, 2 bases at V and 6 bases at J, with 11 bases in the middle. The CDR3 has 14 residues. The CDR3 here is CASSFQGLDEKLFF. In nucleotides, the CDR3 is TGCGCCAGCAGCTTCCAGGGGTTGGATGAAAAACTGTTTTTT.

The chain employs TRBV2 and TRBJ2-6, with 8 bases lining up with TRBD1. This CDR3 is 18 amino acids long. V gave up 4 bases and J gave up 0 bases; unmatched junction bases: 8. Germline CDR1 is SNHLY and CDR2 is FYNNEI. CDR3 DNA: TGTGCCAGCAGTGCTCGGACAGGGCCTCGCTCTGGGGCCAACGTCCTGACTTTC. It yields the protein CASSARTGPRSGANVLTF.

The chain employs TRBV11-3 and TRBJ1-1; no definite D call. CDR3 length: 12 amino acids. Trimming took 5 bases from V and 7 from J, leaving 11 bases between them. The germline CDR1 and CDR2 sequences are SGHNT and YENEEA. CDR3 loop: CASSQGRNEAFF. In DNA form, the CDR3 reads TGTGCCAGCAGCCAAGGGAGGAATGAAGCTTTCTTT.

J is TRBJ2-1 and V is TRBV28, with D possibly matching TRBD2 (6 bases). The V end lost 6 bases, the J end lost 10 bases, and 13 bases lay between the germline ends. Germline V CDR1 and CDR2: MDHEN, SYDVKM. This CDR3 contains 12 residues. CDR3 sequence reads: CASRPRDLEQFF. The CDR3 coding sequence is TGTGCCAGCAGGCCCCGGGACTTAGAGCAGTTCTTC.

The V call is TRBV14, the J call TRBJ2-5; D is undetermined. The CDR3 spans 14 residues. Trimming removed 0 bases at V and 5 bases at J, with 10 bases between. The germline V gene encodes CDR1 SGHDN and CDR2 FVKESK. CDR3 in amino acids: CASSQDREVETQYF. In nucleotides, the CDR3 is TGTGCCAGCAGCCAAGATAGAGAAGTGGAGACCCAGTACTTC.

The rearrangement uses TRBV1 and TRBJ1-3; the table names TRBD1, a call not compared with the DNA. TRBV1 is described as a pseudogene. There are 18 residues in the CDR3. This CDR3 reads CTSSQVPGQGSSGNTIYF. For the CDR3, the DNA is TGCACCAGCAGCCAAGTCCCGGGACAGGGGAGCTCTGGAAACACCATATATTTT.

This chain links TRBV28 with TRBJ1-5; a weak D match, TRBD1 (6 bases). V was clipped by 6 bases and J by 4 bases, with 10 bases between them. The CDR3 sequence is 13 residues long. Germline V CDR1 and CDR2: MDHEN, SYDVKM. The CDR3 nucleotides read TGTGCCAGCAGGAAAAGGGGGAATCAGCCCCAGCATTTT. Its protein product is CASRKRGNQPQHF.

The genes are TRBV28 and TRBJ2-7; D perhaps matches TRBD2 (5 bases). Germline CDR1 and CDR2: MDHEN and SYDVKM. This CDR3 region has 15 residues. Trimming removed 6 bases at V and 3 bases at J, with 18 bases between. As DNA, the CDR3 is TGTGCCAGCAGGCGACTAAGCGTCTTGCACTACGAGCAGTACTTC. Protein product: CASRRLSVLHYEQYF.